This T cell receptor beta chain was documented in a study of T-cell reconstitution after alpha-beta-depleted transplantation in children (dated by TCRdb to between 2015 and 2016). Study-wide context: Using TCR repertoire profiling, the study quantitatively followed how T-cell immune reconstitution unfolded in children after TCRalphabeta/CD19-depleted allogeneic hematopoietic cell transplantation. What the research found in general, with its limitations: About two months after transplant, the apparently early recovery of alphabetaT-cell counts reportedly depended on just several hundred clones that had expanded rapidly and came from non-depleted graft cells. The high TCRbeta diversity at day 60 in some patients was ascribed to recipient T cells and intrathymic progenitors that had survived conditioning. The frequencies of hyperexpanded clones fell over the following months, and after one year, T-cell counts and TCRbeta diversity were mostly attributed to newly produced T cells.

This specimen's treatment or condition label, per the study, means: allogeneic hematopoietic cell transplantation with graft depleted of TCRalphabeta T cells and CD19 B cells. TCRalphabeta/CD19-depleted allogeneic hematopoietic cell grafts were given to the transplant recipients, all of whom were children. To prepare the library, PCR was applied. Sequenced using an Illumina HiSeq 2500. Molecular barcoding was employed in the preparation of TCR libraries, with unique molecular identifiers being used to normalize TCRbeta repertoire quantification. TCRdb took the public reads, trimmed them with fastp at Q25, ran MiXCR for clone calling and kept in-frame beta chains. Under each unique CDR3 protein, matching rows form one entry showing the most common genes and DNA. Recorded for this sample are over 150,000 distinct CDR3 sequences; roughly 6.5% of them occurred a single time. Roughly 4.7% of the sample belongs to the ten largest clones.

This clonotype was seen ten or more times. Its cognate antigen has yet to be identified. Base qualities are not provided; no much larger clone lies one nucleotide away. The germline V gene sets CDR1 to ENHRY and CDR2 to SYGVKD. The CDR3 runs 17 amino acids, cysteine and phenylalanine included. Only the CDR3 part of the read is kept: 51 bases, read in frame from the first base. At the junction V is shortened by 3 bases and J by 6 bases; bases outside the gene matches: 13. This receptor was identified in a girl under two years old with combined immunodeficiency, due to receive a stem cell transplant. The chain is made from TRBV10-3 and TRBJ2-4; TRBD1 lines up with 8 middle nucleotides. Sample: PBMCs, taken before TCRalphabeta/CD19-depleted stem cell transplant. The bases are TGTGCCATCAGTGAAACCGGGACAGGCATAAAGGGAAACATTCAGTACTTC. The translation is CAISETGTGIKGNIQYF.